Sequencing of this T cell receptor beta chain was carried out in a study of identical twins. TCRdb processed the 5' RACE reads anew with MiXCR; each CDR3 protein has one entry. The data contain approximately 590,000 distinct CDR3 sequences, approximately 10% of them singletons. After removal of 0 bases from V and 3 bases from J, the junction contained 13 bases not matched to a gene. The CDR3 covers 19 residues. Germline V gene lookup returns CDR1 SGHTA and CDR2 FQGNSA. These data are also associated with another study on yellow fever vaccine responses in identical twins.

The chain uses TRBV7-2 and TRBJ2-5; the match to TRBD2 covers 10 bases. The source of this sequence is a woman in her late teens or twenties in good health. Sequencing used PBMCs. This CDR3 is CASSLARAAFTSGEETQYF. As DNA, the CDR3 is TGTGCCAGCAGCTTAGCGCGGGCAGCATTTACTAGCGGGGAAGAGACCCAGTACTTC. Complete variable domain (other parts from reference TRBV7-2 and TRBJ2-5): GAGVSQSPSNKVTEKGKDVELRCDPISGHTALYWYRQSLGQGLEFLIYFQGNSAPDKSGLPSDRFSAERTGGSVSTLTIQRTQQEDSAVYLCASSLARAAFTSGEETQYFGPGTRLLVL.